This TCR beta chain was sequenced for a study of coeliac disease. Whole-study findings and limits: The authors considered this approach unsuitable for unbiased detection of gliadin-specific T cells.

Remarks on this clone: Antigen: not known.

CDR1 and CDR2 from the germline V gene are MNHNS and SASEGT. CDR3 size: 13 residues. V lost 6 bases and J lost 1; bases outside the gene matches: 1. Sequenced by immunoSEQ multiplex PCR; TCRdb stores in-frame clones only, minus some. The data hold some 1,400 clones, with approximately 86% observed a single time. The source material was lymphocytes from the gut lamina propria. V is TRBV6-1 and J is TRBJ1-1, with 8 positions matching TRBD1. The TCR originated in a young woman with active celiac disease. CDR3 coding DNA: TGTGCCAGCAGCGGACAGGGGAACACTGAAGCTTTCTTT. Its protein is CASSGQGNTEAFF.